The clone carrying this T cell receptor (beta chain) was detected many times. Its antigen is unidentified. The CDR3 regions of TCR beta were amplified from RNA transcripts. TCR CDR3 underwent first-round RT-PCR with the HTBI primer set. TCRdb ran MiXCR on the multiplex PCR reads and lists one entry per CDR3 protein. Of hundreds of thousands of distinct CDR3 sequences in the sample, less than 25% were seen once. The data were taken from a study of T cells in Graves' hyperthyroidism and ophthalmopathy. General study results and limits: By a 13 V-J model, ophthalmopathy was set apart from stable hyperthyroidism. The model foresaw ophthalmopathy a median about 6.1 months prior to onset.

Germline V gene lookup returns CDR1 SGHAT and CDR2 FQNNGV. The germline V and J ends were trimmed by 1 base and 0 bases, with 6 bases remaining between them. The CDR3 spans 14 residues. The chain links TRBV11-2 to TRBJ2-5, with D unresolved. This clonotype originated in a man younger than 45 with Graves' ophthalmopathy. The sample consisted of blood. The CDR3 protein is CASSLAYYQETQYF. The CDR3 DNA reads as TGTGCCAGCAGCTTAGCATACTACCAAGAGACCCAGTACTTC.